The 9 T cell receptor beta chains reported below all come from one sample, sequenced in a study of T cells after yellow fever vaccination. TCRdb itself ran the 5' RACE reads through MiXCR, one entry per CDR3 protein. The sample records approximately 550,000 distinct CDR3 sequences, roughly a fifth being singletons. This material consisted of PBMCs, taken 15 days after the yellow fever booster vaccination. The receptors originated from a young man who received the YFV17D yellow fever vaccine.

The J gene is TRBJ2-1, the V gene TRBV15; 9 bases are a match to TRBD2. The CDR3 is 14 residues long. In germline, CDR1 is LNHNV, CDR2 YYDKDF (reference sequence). Trimming took 8 bases from V and 4 from J; bases not matched to a gene: 6. The CDR3 nucleotides are TGTGCCACCCAAAGAGCGGGAGGTTACAATGAGCAGTTCTTC. The encoded protein is CATQRAGGYNEQFF.

This clonotype turned up a few times. The V and J genes are TRBV20-1 and TRBJ1-1; D gene uncertain. V gave up 6 bases and J gave up 7 bases, with 9 bases separating them. The CDR3 is made up of 10 amino acids. CDR1 is DFQATT, CDR2 SNEGSKA, per germline (reference sequence). CDR3 sequence reads: CSALDGEAFF. CDR3 bases: TGCAGTGCCTTGGACGGTGAAGCTTTCTTT.

This clonotype was seen a handful of times. The chain has TRBV11-2 and TRBJ2-1, with no clear D. This CDR3 region has 14 residues. V was cut by 1 base and J by 3 bases, with 7 bases left in between. CDR1 SGHAT and CDR2 FQNNGV come from the germline V gene. Here the CDR3 reads CASSLAGFYNEQFF. CDR3 bases: TGTGCCAGCAGCTTAGCGGGTTTCTACAATGAGCAGTTCTTC. The variable domain in full, with the rest retrieved from reference TRBV11-2 and TRBJ2-1, is EAGVAQSPRYKIIEKRQSVAFWCNPISGHATLYWYQQILGQGPKLLIQFQNNGVVDDSQLPKDRFSAERLKGVDSTLKIQPAKLEDSAVYLCASSLAGFYNEQFFGPGTRLTVL.

This clonotype has more than one count but fewer than ten. This chain links TRBV19 with TRBJ1-5; the D is unclear. Per the germline V gene, CDR1 is LNHDA and CDR2 is SQIVND (reference sequence). The V end was cut by 3 bases, the J end by 13 bases, with 13 bases between. The CDR3 has 12 amino acids. The CDR3 DNA follows: TGTGCCAGTAGTATCTCAGAAACGGGACAGCATTTT. Translating gives CASSISETGQHF.

This clonotype was detected only a few times. The chain has TRBV29-1 and TRBJ2-1; no firm D call. CDR3 length equals 14 residues. The germline gives CDR1 SQVTM, CDR2 ANQGSEA. V was clipped by 6 bases and J by 0 bases, with 12 bases between them. The CDR3 sequence: CSVSHGSSYNEQFF. The CDR3 DNA follows: TGCAGCGTCAGTCACGGAAGCTCCTACAATGAGCAGTTCTTC.

This clonotype was picked up a small number of times. The gene calls are TRBV7-6 and TRBJ2-2; 10 bases fit TRBD2. V trimming: 5 bases; J trimming: 6 bases; junction bases outside the gene matches: 9. This CDR3 contains 16 residues. Germline-derived CDR1 and CDR2 are SGHVS and FNYEAQ. Here the CDR3 DNA reads TGTGCCAGCAGCCTAAGCGGGAGGGCCATTGCCGGGGAGCTGTTTTTT. Its protein is CASSLSGRAIAGELFF.

The genes are TRBV11-2 and TRBJ2-2; D not certain. This CDR3 spans 13 amino acids. The V end lost 3 bases, the J end lost 6 bases, and 8 bases lay between the germline ends. CDR1 is SGHAT and CDR2 is FQNNGV in the germline V gene. For the CDR3, the DNA is TGTGCCAGCAGCTTCTCTGGGTCCGGGGAGCTGTTTTTT. Encoded protein: CASSFSGSGELFF.

This clonotype was picked up a small number of times. The CDR3 loop reads CAISAPLAGLYEQYF. The CDR3 region has the DNA TGTGCCATCAGTGCTCCACTAGCGGGCCTATACGAGCAGTACTTC. This sequence joins TRBV10-3 and TRBJ2-7; 9 positions match TRBD2. CDR1 and CDR2 (germline): ENHRY, SYGVKD. Unmatched junction bases numbered 8, after V lost 4 bases and J lost 4 bases. The CDR3 is 15 amino acids.

The chain links TRBV20-1 to TRBJ2-3; D unclear. CDR1 DFQATT and CDR2 SNEGSKA come from the germline V gene (reference sequence). The CDR3 is 13 residues long. V gave up 5 bases and J gave up 1 base, with 10 bases separating them. CDR3 DNA sequence: TGCAGTGCTCCAACTACAGGCACAGATACGCAGTATTTT. Translating gives CSAPTTGTDTQYF.